This T cell receptor beta chain comes out of a study of vaccination effects on CD4 cells after COVID-19. For the study at large: Following the second dose by a median of 72 days, the post-vaccine samples were obtained. Study conclusions and caveats: Marked clonal contraction of infection- and vaccine-induced clones was seen late after vaccination.

TCRdb's copy holds only in-frame clones and misses some; the assay was immunoSEQ multiplex PCR. The table shows tens of thousands of clones, with roughly 81% occurring only once. In regard to this clone: Its antigen remains unidentified.

Germline CDR1 reads LNHDA; CDR2 reads SQIVND (reference sequence). V trimming: 5 bases; J trimming: 8 bases; junction bases outside the gene matches: 13. This CDR3 is 16 amino acids long. Antigen-specific CD4+ T cell clonotypes were called by their expansion after viral peptide-pool culture in ViraFEST. Following culture for about 11 days, CD4+ T cells were isolated. Each participant received a vaccine that was either BNT162b2 or mRNA-1273, given as two doses. They grew some 2 million PBMC in each well, adding 8.5 to 10 IU/ml IL-2 and about 9.9 ug/ml peptides. Sequenced here: CD4+ T cells from PBMCs cultured with SARS-CoV-2 spike peptides, sampled after COVID-19 vaccination. The chain has TRBV19 and TRBJ1-4, with 8 bases lining up with TRBD1. The source of this sequence is a human donor who received a COVID-19 vaccine. Some clones in this sample may be carry-over from other donors' samples. The CDR3 DNA is TGTGCCAGTAGTGACGAACGACAGGGGATACGGGAAAAACTGTTTTTT. It is translated as CASSDERQGIREKLFF.